Listed here is a single TCR beta chain. Which antigen it targets is not known. A far larger clone is one base from this, pointing to a likely read error. This record comes from a study of prognosis after radiotherapy for stage I lung cancer (dated by TCRdb to the early 2020s). About the study as a whole: Between April 2018 and early 2019, 15 to 20 patients with stage I NSCLC were enrolled in Nanjing, China. For each of the roughly 20 patients, one blood sample was taken before SBRT and one after, so the study sequenced approximately 40 samples in total. Concurrent therapy was not administered to any patient alongside SBRT. The cohort included 10 to 15 men and 5 or 6 women, with a median age of about 79 years and a range of about 53 to 90 years. Peripheral blood TCR beta repertoires were profiled in stage I NSCLC patients before and after stereotactic body radiotherapy, and the repertoires were related to distant failure. Using image-guided IMRT or VMAT, SBRT was delivered in 3 to 5 fractions at a biologically effective dose of at least 100 Gy. About a dozen patients had adenocarcinoma and more than five had squamous cell carcinoma as the tumor histology. All patients were considered medically inoperable, owing to comorbidities in about 13 and refusal of surgery in several. Distant metastases were developed by four of the 19 patients after SBRT, at a median of roughly 7 months, whereas no significant progression was observed in the other 15 patients. The study included 11 to 15 patients with newly diagnosed primary stage I lung tumors and several with oligometastatic NSCLC after surgical resection of the primary tumor.

Two rounds of multiplex PCR were used to amplify the TCR beta CDR3 region from genomic DNA. In the first PCR round, primers specific to each TRBV and TRBJ gene were used, and the primer sequences were filed in Chinese patent CN105087789A. Universal primers were used in the second PCR round. The Roche High Pure PCR Template Preparation Kit was used to extract genomic DNA from frozen PBMCs. An Illumina HiSeq 3000 was used to sequence the libraries paired-end with 151 bp reads. On the study's bioinformatics: CutAdapt was used to discard raw reads that did not contain the multiplex PCR primer sequences. Using PEAR, the high-quality paired reads were merged into contigs. TRB V, D and J gene segments were assigned to each contig with MiXCR by alignment to reference sequences. To remove sequencing errors, CDR3 sequences were clustered according to base quality and sequence similarity. Diversity was calculated as Shannon entropy divided by the natural log of the number of productive TCR sequences. One minus Shannon entropy divided by the natural log of the number of unique clonotypes was used as the definition of clonality. The Youden index of ROC curves was used to select progression-free survival cut-offs for repertoire metrics, and analyses were performed in R 3.5.3. Using fastp at Q25 and MiXCR, TCRdb reprocessed the public reads and kept productive beta chains. A single entry per CDR3 protein holds the most common genes and DNA from its merged rows. The V and J calls shown here were made by TCRdb, not taken from the authors' results. This sample holds nearly 25,000 distinct CDR3 sequences; 40% were observed only once. The ten biggest clones cover about 22% of the sample.

The research as a whole found: After SBRT, the count of unique TCR clones dropped from a median of roughly 10,000 beforehand to 6,500 to 7,500 afterward (Wilcoxon paired P=0.011). No adjustment for multiple comparisons was applied to any of the reported P values. TRBV and TRBJ usage frequencies reportedly varied with metastasis status, involving two V genes at baseline and about 10 V and two J genes after SBRT. Limitations of the study included a small cohort and short follow-up, and the study findings need independent validation. Whether the expanded TCR clones were tumor-specific was not determined. Post-SBRT Shannon entropy and its change from baseline were lower in patients who developed distant metastases; baseline Shannon entropy was not associated with metastases.

Based on the germline V gene (reference sequence), the CDR1 and CDR2 sequences are MNHEY and SMNVEV. Taken from cysteine to phenylalanine, the CDR3 has 15 residues. The sequence is cut down to CDR3 DNA, 45 bases in frame from base 1. The V and J ends are trimmed by 4 bases and 4 bases, leaving 16 bases between them. All patients had node-negative disease on CT and PET/CT, and none had a history of other malignancies or had previously received chemotherapy or radiotherapy. Around 6 milliliters of peripheral venous blood were drawn into EDTA tubes at each of two time points. Ficoll-Paque Plus density-gradient centrifugation was used to isolate PBMCs. Samples were stored at -80°C immediately after collection until analysis.

This sequence originates from a donor aged 50 or older with non-small cell lung cancer. The rearrangement joined TRBV27 to TRBJ1-2, and TRBD1 may be the D gene, going by 6 matching bases. The sequenced sample was PBMCs, obtained before or after stereotactic body radiation therapy (not recorded which). For the CDR3, the sequence is CASSYKTGTIYGYTF. The DNA sequence is given as TGTGCCAGCAGTTACAAAACAGGGACGATCTATGGCTACACCTTC.